This T cell receptor beta chain derives from a study of blood T cell repertoires in COVID-19. This study enrolled people aged about 18 to 95 from about two dozen US geographic areas. Categorization into cohorts depended on clinical history that participants reported. The germline V and J ends were trimmed by 2 bases and 4 bases, with 15 bases remaining between them. The CDR3 sequence is 15 residues long. Germline V CDR1 and CDR2: MNHEY, SMNVEV (reference sequence). In the original processing: For nucleated cells, counts were estimated from reference gene primer amplification. Measured with immunoSEQ multiplex PCR; TCRdb has only the in-frame clones, and not every one. That table gives V, J and clone size, and the DNA gave D and trimming. The sample has around 300,000 clones; around 85% are singletons.

This TCR was sampled from a woman between 50 and 59 years old who had recovered from COVID-19. The sample was PBMCs or T cells enriched from blood (not recorded which). J is TRBJ2-7 and V is TRBV27; possible D gene TRBD1, 7 bases. The CDR3 region is CASSLGGGGAYEQYF. DNA of the CDR3: TGTGCCAGCAGTTTAGGTGGAGGGGGCGCATACGAGCAGTACTTC.